These 8 T cell receptor beta chains were sequenced from one sample in a study of vaccination and CD4 T cells after COVID-19. Which antigens these TCRs recognize remains unknown. Sequencing of DNA taken from cultured CD4+ T cells relied on the Oncomine TCR Beta short-read assay. In TCRdb, the PCR reads were re-called with MiXCR into one record per CDR3 protein. The data hold some 14,000 distinct CDR3 sequences, with roughly 27% observed a single time. Treatment noted: roughly nine-day PBMC culture with coronavirus spike peptide pools or control peptides (ViraFEST assay). The sample comprised cultured CD4+ T cells from blood. The receptors were sampled from a human donor with COVID-19.

The chain couples TRBV7-2 to TRBJ2-7, with D tentatively TRBD2 (6 bases). The CDR3 spans 13 residues. Trimming stripped 5 bases from V and 11 bases from J, with 19 bases between. Germline values: CDR1 SGHTA, CDR2 FQGNSA. CDR3 nucleotides: TGTGCCAGCAGCCTAGTGGGCCGGGAGAAAAAGTACTTC. This translates into CASSLVGREKKYF.

This chain links TRBV7-2 with TRBJ1-2; D ambiguous. This CDR3 has 13 amino acids. The V end lost 0 bases, the J end lost 1 base, and 3 bases lay between the germline ends. Germline CDR1 and CDR2: SGHTA and FQGNSA. The CDR3: CASSLAVNYGYTF. The CDR3 DNA reads as TGTGCCAGCAGCTTAGCCGTTAACTATGGCTACACCTTC.

The chain recombines TRBV11-2 with TRBJ2-7, with D unresolved. The CDR3 has 13 amino acids. V was pared by 0 bases and J by 7 bases, with 10 bases between. Germline-derived CDR1 and CDR2 are SGHAT and FQNNGV. The CDR3 loop is CASSLEPVVEQYF. The CDR3 nucleotides are TGTGCCAGCAGCTTAGAGCCGGTAGTAGAGCAGTACTTC.

This sequence joins TRBV29-1 and TRBJ1-1; 7 bases map to TRBD1. Germline CDR1 reads SQVTM; CDR2 reads ANQGSEA. V lost 3 bases to trimming and J lost 4 bases; unmatched junction nucleotides: 8. This CDR3 is built from 14 residues. CDR3 loop: CSVDATDRITEAFF. The CDR3 DNA sequence: TGCAGCGTTGATGCCACGGACAGGATCACTGAAGCTTTCTTT. Drawing the rest from reference TRBV29-1 and TRBJ1-1, the complete variable domain is SAVISQKPSRDICQRGTSLTIQCQVDSQVTMMFWYRQQPGQSLTLIATANQGSEATYESGFVIDKFPISRPNLTFSTLTVSNMSPEDSSIYLCSVDATDRITEAFFGQGTRLTVV.

In regard to this clonotype: At one end the junction does not follow the germline gene, possibly because of a read error. The rearrangement uses TRBV11-3 and TRBJ1-1; 8 positions match TRBD1. CDR1 is SGHNT, CDR2 YENEEA, per germline. CDR3 size: 14 residues. The CDR3 DNA is TGTGCCAGCAGCTTACAGGGGGCGAACACTGAAACTTTCTTT. The encoded protein is CASSLQGANTETFF.

The V and J genes are TRBV7-2 and TRBJ1-5, with D possibly matching TRBD1 (5 bases). Trimming stripped 4 bases from V and 0 bases from J, with 7 bases between. The CDR3 is made up of 14 amino acids. CDR1 and CDR2 (germline): SGHTA, FQGNSA. The DNA for the CDR3 is TGTGCCAGCAGCTGGGGGAATAGCAATCAGCCCCAGCATTTT. It is translated as CASSWGNSNQPQHF.

This clonotype occurred a few times. The genes are TRBV6-5 and TRBJ2-5, with 8 nucleotides matching TRBD1. From germline, CDR1 is MNHEY and CDR2 SVGAGI. This CDR3 comprises 15 residues. V gave up 4 bases and J gave up 5 bases; unmatched junction bases: 9. The CDR3 reads CASSSDRGRSETQYF. The CDR3 region has the DNA TGTGCCAGCAGTTCTGACAGGGGCCGAAGCGAGACCCAGTACTTC.

This chain links TRBV12-3 or TRBV12-4 with TRBJ2-7, with 11 bases that match TRBD2. This CDR3 has 19 amino acids. The junction had 16 bases not matched to a gene; V was cut back by 3 bases and J by 3 bases. The CDR3 bases are TGTGCCAGCAGTTTTCAGGGCCTACCTAGCGGGGGGCAACTCTACGAGCAGTACTTC. Translation gives CASSFQGLPSGGQLYEQYF.